This TCR beta chain was recorded in a study of blood T cell repertoires in COVID-19. Background on the study: The United States, Italy and Spain were the sources of the acute and convalescent COVID-19 samples. T cells, B-cell-depleted T cells, or PBMCs provided the cDNA or gDNA that served as material.

Original handling: Nucleated cell counts were estimated from reference gene primer amplification. Clones were read by immunoSEQ multiplex PCR, and TCRdb kept only the in-frame ones, dropping some. The V and J calls and clone size come from that table; D and trimming were worked out from the DNA. This repertoire shows 150,000 to 200,000 clones, 60% to 85% found once; its top ten account for roughly 8%. The CDR3 contains 14 residues. Trimming at V came to 5 bases and at J to 7 bases, leaving 8 bases not matched to a gene. Per germline, CDR1 SGHNT and CDR2 YYREEE (reference sequence). This receptor was identified in a man in his fifties or sixties with acute or convalescent COVID-19. This chain connects TRBV5-4 to TRBJ1-2, with TRBD1 identical over 10 bases. Specimen: peripheral blood. DNA of the CDR3: TGTGCCAGCAGTTACGACAGGGGGCGGGGTGGCTACACCTTC. Encoded protein: CASSYDRGRGGYTF.